This T cell receptor (beta chain) was recorded in a study of T cell responses to AZD1222 COVID-19 vaccine. Study-wide results and caveats: Most donors were white British and more were female, and clonal diversity was possibly underestimated. Sampling captured repertoires only after the peak T cell response.

This CDR3 contains 18 residues. Germline values: CDR1 LNHNV, CDR2 YYDKDF (reference sequence). Trimming took 1 base from V and 4 from J; bases not matched to a gene: 12. Comment on this clone: Its antigen is as yet unknown.

Produced via immunoSEQ multiplex PCR; TCRdb's table is partial and in-frame only. The sample lists 150,000 to 200,000 clones, about 91% occurring once. The sequence was collected from an adult who received the AZD1222 COVID-19 vaccine. The V call is TRBV15, the J call TRBJ2-5; 10 bases line up with TRBD2. This sample comprised peripheral blood, obtained 28 days after the second AZD1222 dose. Here the CDR3 reads CATSRVMAAGGRLETQYF. The DNA of the CDR3 is TGTGCCACCAGCAGAGTAATGGCAGCGGGAGGGCGATTAGAGACCCAGTACTTC.